The rows below give T cell receptor beta chains drawn from one sample of a study of cytomegalovirus exposure and HLA in healthy donors. TCRdb's table, derived via immunoSEQ multiplex PCR, lists solely in-frame clones and lacks some. The top ten clones hold 2.5% to 3.5% of a sample with about 160,000 clones, around 78% of them seen once. Sequenced: PBMCs. All receptors come from a woman aged 50 to 65 in good health and CMV-seropositive. The CDR3 runs from the conserved cysteine through the conserved F or W. The D gene is left open where the match is weak. The listing skips clone size in some rows; elsewhere it reads once, few, many or a size class.

d_call j_call v_call clone_size cdr3_nt cdr3_aa
TRBD2 TRBJ2-3 TRBV10-3 NA TGTGCCATCAGCCCAGGGGACGGGGGGGGTACGGATACGCAGTATTTT CAISPGDGGGTDTQYF
TRBD1 TRBJ1-2 TRBV28 NA TGTGCCAGCAGAGACAGGGGTTCTAACTCTGGCTACACCTTC CASRDRGSNSGYTF
TRBD1 TRBJ1-2 TRBV5-1 few TGCGCCAGCAGACTGACCGGGACAGGGGCTTCGGGCTACACCTTC CASRLTGTGASGYTF
TRBD1 TRBJ1-4 TRBV6-1 NA TGTGCCAGCAGTGAACAGGGGGACACTAATGAAAAACTGTTTTTT CASSEQGDTNEKLFF
NA TRBJ2-7 TRBV21-1 NA TGTGCCAGCAGCTTCCCAGGGAAGACCTACGAGCAGTACTTC CASSFPGKTYEQYF
TRBD1 TRBJ1-1 TRBV10-3 NA TGTGCCATCAGTGAGTCGACAGGGGCCCCCACTGAAGCTTTCTTT CAISESTGAPTEAFF
TRBD2 TRBJ2-2 TRBV30 NA TGTGCCTGGAGTGTAGCGGGAGTTACGAGCGGGGAGCTGTTTTTT CAWSVAGVTSGELFF
NA TRBJ1-2 TRBV19 NA TGTGCCAGTAGTCCCCGGGGGGGAGTCTATGGCTACACCTTC CASSPRGGVYGYTF
TRBD2 TRBJ2-3 TRBV19 NA TGTGCCAGTAGTTCCCGACTAGCGCAGAGCACAGATACGCAGTATTTT CASSSRLAQSTDTQYF
NA TRBJ2-7 TRBV28 NA TGTGCCAGCAGTTCCCGTCCAGCGGGTTATCGCGAGCAGTACTTC CASSSRPAGYREQYF
NA TRBJ1-1 TRBV7-9 NA TGTGCCAGCAGCTCCTTCACGGGGGGTGGTGAAGCTTTCTTT CASSSFTGGGEAFF
NA TRBJ2-3 TRBV4-1 NA TGCGCCAGCAGCCGGCTAGGTGCTAGCACAGATACGCAGTATTTT CASSRLGASTDTQYF
NA TRBJ1-2 TRBV11-2 NA TGTGCCAGCAGCTTAGGAAGGCGGCTCTATGGCTACACCTTC CASSLGRRLYGYTF
TRBD1 TRBJ1-5 TRBV27 few TGTGCCAGCAGCTGGACAGGAGATAGCAATCAGCCCCAGCATTTT CASSWTGDSNQPQHF
TRBD1 TRBJ2-1 TRBV7-6 once TGTGCCAGCAGCTTTAGACAGGGAAGCCTCAATGAGCAGTTCTTC CASSFRQGSLNEQFF
TRBD2 TRBJ2-2 TRBV6-5 NA TGTGCCAGCAGACGCAGCGGGATCGGGGAGCTGTTTTTT CASRRSGIGELFF
TRBD2 TRBJ2-5 TRBV7-2 NA TGTGCCAGCAGCTCCCAGACTAGCGACCGCCAAGAGACCCAGTACTTC CASSSQTSDRQETQYF
NA TRBJ2-3 TRBV14 NA TGTGCCAGCAGCCTATCCTATGGGGCTATCACAGATACGCAGTATTTT CASSLSYGAITDTQYF
TRBD1 TRBJ1-1 TRBV5-1 NA TGCGCCAGCAGCGAGGGCAGGGGGGCTTTCTTT CASSEGRGAFF
TRBD1 TRBJ2-2 TRBV7-6 NA TGTGCCAGCAGCCACAGGGGTGGGGACACCGGGGAGCTGTTTTTT CASSHRGGDTGELFF
NA TRBJ1-3 TRBV6-5 NA TGTGCCACCCATTTCGGAAACACCATATATTTT CATHFGNTIYF
TRBD1 TRBJ1-5 TRBV18 NA TGTGCCAGCTCACCAGGACAGGGCGGTCAGCCCCAGCATTTT CASSPGQGGQPQHF
NA TRBJ2-7 TRBV28 NA TGTGCCAGCAGTTCCCCCGGCAAGACAGGAGTCGGCGAGCAGTACTTC CASSSPGKTGVGEQYF
TRBD1 TRBJ1-4 TRBV6-5 NA TGTGCCAGCAGTCCGGGACAGGGGTTGTATGAAAAACTGTTTTTT CASSPGQGLYEKLFF
TRBD2 TRBJ2-7 TRBV19 NA TGTGCCAGTAGTCCCGGGGGGGCTCCCTACGAGCAGTACTTC CASSPGGAPYEQYF
NA TRBJ2-2 TRBV9 NA TGTGCCAGCAGTCTTAGCGGCGGAGGCCTGAGGCCCGGGGAGCTGTTTTTT CASSLSGGGLRPGELFF
NA TRBJ2-3 TRBV27 once TGTGCCAGCAAGATCTCCGGGGTAGATGGGACAGATACGCAGTATTTT CASKISGVDGTDTQYF
TRBD2 TRBJ2-1 TRBV14 NA TGTGCCAGCAGCCTCCCCGGGCGGCGGGGGGGCCAAGCGTACAATGAGCAGTTCTTC CASSLPGRRGGQAYNEQFF
NA TRBJ2-5 TRBV5-1 NA TGCGCCAGCAGCTTGGCCCCTCGTGGAGGGCCAGAGACCCAGTACTTC CASSLAPRGGPETQYF
NA TRBJ1-2 TRBV4-3 few TGCGCCAGCAGCCAGAAGCAGCAGCCTCTAGATATCCTAGACTATGGCTACACCTTC CASSQKQQPLDILDYGYTF
NA TRBJ1-4 TRBV11-3 many TGTGCCAGCAGTCGGGAGACCGGTGAAAAACTGTTTTTT CASSRETGEKLFF
TRBD1 TRBJ2-1 TRBV18 few TGTGCCAGCTCACCACCGGGGCAGGGGGTCTACAATGAGCAGTTCTTC CASSPPGQGVYNEQFF
TRBD1 TRBJ1-2 TRBV19 NA TGTGCCAGTAGTTTAGGACAGGGGGCCTATGGCTACACCTTC CASSLGQGAYGYTF
TRBD1 TRBJ1-1 TRBV5-1 once TGCGCCAGCAGCGAGACAGGGTTGAACACTGAAGCTTTCTTT CASSETGLNTEAFF
NA TRBJ2-7 TRBV6-5 NA TGTGCCAGCAGCCCGGGGAGACCCTACGAGCAGTACTTC CASSPGRPYEQYF
NA TRBJ2-1 TRBV4-3 NA TGCGCCAGCAGCCAAGGCGGGGCCACTCTTCGGGATGAGCAGTTCTTC CASSQGGATLRDEQFF
NA TRBJ1-5 TRBV18 NA TGTGCCAGCTCACCGACAGGAGTTAGCAATCAGCCCCAGCATTTT CASSPTGVSNQPQHF
TRBD1 TRBJ1-4 TRBV4-3 few TGCGCCAGCAGCCAAAGGACAGGGCCCCAGGATGAAAAACTGTTTTTT CASSQRTGPQDEKLFF